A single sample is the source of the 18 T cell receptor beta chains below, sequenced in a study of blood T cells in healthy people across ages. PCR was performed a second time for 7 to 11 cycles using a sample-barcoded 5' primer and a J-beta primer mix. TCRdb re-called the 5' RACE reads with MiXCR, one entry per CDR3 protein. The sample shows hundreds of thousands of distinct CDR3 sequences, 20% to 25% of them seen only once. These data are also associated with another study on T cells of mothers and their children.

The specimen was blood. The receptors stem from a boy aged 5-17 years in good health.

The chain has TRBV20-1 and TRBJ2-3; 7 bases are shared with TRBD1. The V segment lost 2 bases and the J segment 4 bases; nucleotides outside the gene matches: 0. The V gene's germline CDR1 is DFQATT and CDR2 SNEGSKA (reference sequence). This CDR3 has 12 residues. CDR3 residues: CSARTGADTQYF. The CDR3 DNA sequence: TGCAGTGCTAGAACAGGGGCAGATACGCAGTATTTT.

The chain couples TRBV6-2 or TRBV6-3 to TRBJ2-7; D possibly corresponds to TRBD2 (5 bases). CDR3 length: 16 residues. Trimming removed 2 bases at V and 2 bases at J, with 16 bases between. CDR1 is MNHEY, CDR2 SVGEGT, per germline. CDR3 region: CASSYHPGTSTYEQYF. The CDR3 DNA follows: TGTGCCAGCAGTTACCACCCGGGAACGAGCACCTACGAGCAGTACTTC.

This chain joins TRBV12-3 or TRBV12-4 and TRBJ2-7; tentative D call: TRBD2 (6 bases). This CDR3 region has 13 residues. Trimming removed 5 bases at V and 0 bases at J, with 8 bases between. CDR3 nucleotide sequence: TGTGCCAGCAGTAACGGGGGCTCCTACGAGCAGTACTTC. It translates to CASSNGGSYEQYF.

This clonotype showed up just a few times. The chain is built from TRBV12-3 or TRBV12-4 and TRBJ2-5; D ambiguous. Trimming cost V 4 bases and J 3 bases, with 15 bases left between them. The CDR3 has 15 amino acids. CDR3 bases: TGTGCCAGCAGTTCCATGGACCAAATCGAAGAGACCCAGTACTTC. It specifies CASSSMDQIEETQYF.

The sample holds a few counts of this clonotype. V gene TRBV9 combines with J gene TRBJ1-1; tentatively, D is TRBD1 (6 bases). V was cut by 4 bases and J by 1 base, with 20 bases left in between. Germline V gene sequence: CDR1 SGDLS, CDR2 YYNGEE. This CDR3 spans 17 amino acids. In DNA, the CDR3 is TGTGCCAGCAGCCCACACCCGGAAGGGGGGGGGAACACTGAAGCTTTCTTT. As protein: CASSPHPEGGGNTEAFF.

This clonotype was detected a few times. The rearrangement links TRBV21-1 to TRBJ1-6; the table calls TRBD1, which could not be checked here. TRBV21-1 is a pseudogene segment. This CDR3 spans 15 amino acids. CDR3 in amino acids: CASSNGQGNNSPLHF. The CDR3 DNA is TGTGCCAGCAGCAATGGACAGGGGAACAATTCACCCCTCCACTTT.

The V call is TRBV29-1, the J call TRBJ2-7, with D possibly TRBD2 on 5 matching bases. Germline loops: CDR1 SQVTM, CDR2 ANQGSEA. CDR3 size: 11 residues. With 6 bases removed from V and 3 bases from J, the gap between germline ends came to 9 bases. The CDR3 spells CSVAGYYEQYF. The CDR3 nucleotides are TGCAGCGTGGCGGGTTACTACGAGCAGTACTTC.

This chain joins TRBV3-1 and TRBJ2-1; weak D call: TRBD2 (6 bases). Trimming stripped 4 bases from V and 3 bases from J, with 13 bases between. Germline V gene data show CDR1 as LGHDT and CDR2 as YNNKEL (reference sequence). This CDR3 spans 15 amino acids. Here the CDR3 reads CASSPGTWGYNEQFF. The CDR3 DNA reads TGTGCCAGCAGCCCAGGGACTTGGGGCTACAATGAGCAGTTCTTC.

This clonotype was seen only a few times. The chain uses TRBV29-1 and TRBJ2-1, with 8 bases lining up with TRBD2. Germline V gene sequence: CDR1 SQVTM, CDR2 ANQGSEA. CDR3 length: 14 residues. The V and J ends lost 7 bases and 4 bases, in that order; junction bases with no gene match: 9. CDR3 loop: CSETAGTSYNEQFF. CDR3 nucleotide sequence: TGCAGCGAAACGGCCGGGACTAGTTACAATGAGCAGTTCTTC.

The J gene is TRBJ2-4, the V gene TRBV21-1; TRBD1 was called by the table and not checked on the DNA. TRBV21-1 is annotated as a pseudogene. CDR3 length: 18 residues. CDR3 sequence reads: CASTTAYRDKLAKNIQYF. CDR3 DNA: TGTGCCAGCACCACAGCCTACCGGGACAAGTTAGCCAAAAACATTCAGTACTTC.

The CDR3: CASSLAWGRRQPQHF. The CDR3 region has the DNA TGTGCCAGCAGCTTAGCATGGGGGAGGAGGCAGCCCCAGCATTTT. The chain recombines TRBV7-8 with TRBJ1-5, with D possibly matching TRBD1 (5 bases). Trimming removed 0 bases from V and 7 bases from J, with 13 bases in between. There are 15 residues in the CDR3. Germline V lookup: CDR1 SGHVS, CDR2 FQNEAQ.

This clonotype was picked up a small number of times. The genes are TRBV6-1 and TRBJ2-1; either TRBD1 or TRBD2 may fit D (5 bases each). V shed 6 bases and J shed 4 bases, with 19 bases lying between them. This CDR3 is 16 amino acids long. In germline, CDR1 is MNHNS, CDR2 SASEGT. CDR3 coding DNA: TGTGCCAGCAGGCAGCCGGGACCCGCTAATTACAATGAGCAGTTCTTC. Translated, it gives CASRQPGPANYNEQFF.

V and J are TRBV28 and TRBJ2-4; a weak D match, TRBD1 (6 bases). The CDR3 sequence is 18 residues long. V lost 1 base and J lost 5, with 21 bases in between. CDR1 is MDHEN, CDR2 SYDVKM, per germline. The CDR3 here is CASSLFPARQGLENIQYF. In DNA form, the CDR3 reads TGTGCCAGCAGTTTATTCCCAGCGAGGCAGGGGTTAGAAAACATTCAGTACTTC. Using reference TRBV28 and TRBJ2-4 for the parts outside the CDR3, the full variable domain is DVKVTQSSRYLVKRTGEKVFLECVQDMDHENMFWYRQDPGLGLRLIYFSYDVKMKEKGDIPEGYSVSREKKERFSLILESASTNQTSMYLCASSLFPARQGLENIQYFGAGTRLSVL.

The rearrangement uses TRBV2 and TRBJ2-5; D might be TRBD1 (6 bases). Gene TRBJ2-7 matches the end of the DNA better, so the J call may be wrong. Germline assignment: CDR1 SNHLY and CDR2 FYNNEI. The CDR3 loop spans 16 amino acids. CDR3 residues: CASSEFLDRILYEQYF. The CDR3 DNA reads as TGTGCCAGCAGTGAATTTCTTGACAGGATTCTCTACGAGCAGTACTTC.

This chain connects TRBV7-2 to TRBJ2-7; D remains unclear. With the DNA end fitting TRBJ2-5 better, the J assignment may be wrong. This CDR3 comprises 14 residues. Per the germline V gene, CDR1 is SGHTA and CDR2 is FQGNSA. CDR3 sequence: CASSPLLVAETQYF. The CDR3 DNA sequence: TGTGCCAGCAGCCCCCTGTTAGTGGCAGAGACCCAGTACTTC.

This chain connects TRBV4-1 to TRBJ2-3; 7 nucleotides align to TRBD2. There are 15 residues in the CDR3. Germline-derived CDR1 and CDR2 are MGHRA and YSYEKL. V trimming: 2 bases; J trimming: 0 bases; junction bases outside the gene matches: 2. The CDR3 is CASSQSSGSTDTQYF. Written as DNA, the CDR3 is TGCGCCAGCAGCCAATCTAGCGGAAGCACAGATACGCAGTATTTT.

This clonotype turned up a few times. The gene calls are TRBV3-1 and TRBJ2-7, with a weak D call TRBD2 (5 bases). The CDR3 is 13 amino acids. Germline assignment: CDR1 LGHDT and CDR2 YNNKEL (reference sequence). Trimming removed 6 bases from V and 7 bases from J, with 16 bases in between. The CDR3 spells CASRVEGSWEQYF. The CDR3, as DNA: TGTGCCAGCAGAGTCGAGGGATCGTGGGAGCAGTACTTC.

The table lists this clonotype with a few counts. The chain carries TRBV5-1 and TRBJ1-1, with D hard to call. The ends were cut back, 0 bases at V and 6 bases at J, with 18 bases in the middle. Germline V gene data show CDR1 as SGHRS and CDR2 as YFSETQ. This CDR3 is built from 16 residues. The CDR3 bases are TGCGCCAGCAGCTTGGGGCTATCGGGCGGTAAGGCTGAAGCTTTCTTT. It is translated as CASSLGLSGGKAEAFF. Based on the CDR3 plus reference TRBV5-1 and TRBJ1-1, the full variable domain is KAGVTQTPRYLIKTRGQQVTLSCSPISGHRSVSWYQQTPGQGLQFLFEYFSETQRNKGNFPGRFSGRQFSNSRSEMNVSTLELGDSALYLCASSLGLSGGKAEAFFGQGTRLTVV.